This TCR beta chain comes out of a study of blood T cell repertoires in COVID-19. Study overall: Some COVID-19 samples were acute and others convalescent; all came from the United States, Italy and Spain. PBMCs, B-cell-depleted T cells, or T cells provided the cDNA or gDNA that made up the material.

Method: immunoSEQ multiplex PCR; TCRdb's copy keeps in-frame clones and lacks some. In the table there are a few hundred thousand clones, 70% to 90% of which are singletons. This receptor was taken from a woman aged 25 to 39 who had recovered from COVID-19. Sequences were obtained from PBMCs or T cells enriched from blood (not recorded which).

The DNA of the CDR3 is TGTGCCAGCAGTAACCAATGGGGGGGAGTAGACGGCTACACCTTC. Amino acid sequence: CASSNQWGGVDGYTF. The rearrangement joins TRBV6-5 to TRBJ1-2, with D perhaps TRBD1 (5 bases). The CDR3 sequence is 15 residues long. Between the trimmed V and J ends, which lost 5 bases and 8 bases, there was a span of 21 bases. Looked up from germline, CDR1 is MNHEY and CDR2 is SVGAGI.